This passage covers 18 T cell receptor beta chains from one sample sequenced in a study of T-cell reconstitution after alpha-beta-depleted transplantation in children. Unique molecular identifiers were built into the TCRbeta library. TCRdb fed the PCR reads into MiXCR, producing one record per CDR3 protein. The top ten clones hold 2.6% of a sample with 200,000 to 300,000 distinct CDR3 sequences, around 12% of them seen once. The sequencing used PBMCs from the stem cell graft donor, collected from the stem cell graft. The source is a human donor who donated a stem cell graft to a child with acute lymphoblastic leukemia.

This clonotype was observed many times. Germline and junction disagree at one end, which may indicate a read error. The rearrangement joins TRBV3-1 to TRBJ1-4, with D possibly matching TRBD1 (5 bases). The germline V gene encodes CDR1 LGHDT and CDR2 YNNKEL (reference sequence). The CDR3 has 14 amino acids. The CDR3 reads CASRQEGPGGKLFF. The DNA of the CDR3 is TGTGCCAGCAGACAAGAAGGACCCGGGGGTAAACTGTTTTTT. The full variable domain, in which reference TRBV3-1 and TRBJ1-4 provide the parts outside the CDR3, is DTAVSQTPKYLVTQMGNDKSIKCEQNLGHDTMYWYKQDSKKFLKIMFSYNNKELIINETVPNRFSPKSPDKAHLNLHINSLELGDSAVYFCASRQEGPGGKLFFGSGTQLSVL.

In its sample, this clonotype was seen many times. The chain combines TRBV12-3 or TRBV12-4 with TRBJ1-1, with TRBD1 matching 7 bases. This CDR3 contains 15 residues. Trimming removed 5 bases from V and 0 bases from J; junction bases left unmatched: 6. CDR3 sequence (DNA): TGTGCCAGCAGTGTGACAGGGTGGCTGAACACTGAAGCTTTCTTT. It yields the protein CASSVTGWLNTEAFF.

Ten or more counts support this clonotype. This chain uses TRBV28 with TRBJ1-5, with a possible D match to TRBD1 (5 bases). This CDR3 is 15 amino acids long. The V end lost 3 bases, the J end lost 2 bases, and 11 bases lay between the germline ends. Germline V CDR1 and CDR2: MDHEN, SYDVKM. CDR3 in DNA: TGTGCCAGCAGTTTTTTAAGCAGGGGCAATCAGCCCCAGCATTTT. Residues: CASSFLSRGNQPQHF. Full variable domain (rest looked up from reference TRBV28 and TRBJ1-5): DVKVTQSSRYLVKRTGEKVFLECVQDMDHENMFWYRQDPGLGLRLIYFSYDVKMKEKGDIPEGYSVSREKKERFSLILESASTNQTSMYLCASSFLSRGNQPQHFGDGTRLSIL.

This clonotype has ten or more counts. The V call is TRBV20-1, the J call TRBJ1-2; possibly TRBD1 for D (6 bases). Per the germline V gene, CDR1 is DFQATT and CDR2 is SNEGSKA (reference sequence). The germline V and J ends were trimmed by 6 bases and 8 bases, with 19 bases remaining between them. This CDR3 is 13 amino acids long. CDR3 DNA: TGCAGTGCCCGCGGACCAGGGGATGGCGGCTACACCTTC. Its protein product is CSARGPGDGGYTF.

In regard to this clonotype: A much larger clone is a single base away; this may be a read error. The rearrangement joins TRBV5-1 to TRBJ1-1; D uncertain. CDR1 is SGHRS and CDR2 is YFSETQ in the germline V gene. CDR3 length: 14 residues. The CDR3 is CSSSLPTANTEAFF. The CDR3 DNA follows: TGCTCCAGCAGCTTGCCCACGGCTAACACTGAAGCTTTCTTT.

There are many counts of this clonotype. The chain has TRBV4-2 and TRBJ2-1; the D is unclear. CDR3 length equals 12 residues. Germline lookup yields CDR1 LGHNA and CDR2 YNFKEQ. Trimming removed 0 bases from V and 10 bases from J, with 7 bases in between. The CDR3 loop reads CASSQDGREQFF. Here the CDR3 DNA reads TGTGCCAGCAGCCAAGATGGGCGAGAGCAGTTCTTC.

The sample holds many counts of this clonotype. The rearrangement joins TRBV7-2 to TRBJ2-7, with TRBD2 matching 10 bases. Germline trimming cut 3 bases from V and 7 bases from J; bases unmatched to any gene: 9. The CDR3 runs 15 residues. CDR1 is SGHTA and CDR2 is FQGNSA in the germline V gene. CDR3 DNA: TGTGCCAGCAGCTTTGGGGGTAGCGGGAGGAGAGAGCAGTACTTC. It specifies CASSFGGSGRREQYF.

This clonotype was found many times. This chain uses TRBV7-2 with TRBJ2-7, with D perhaps being TRBD1 or TRBD2 (5 bases each). The germline V gene has CDR1 SGHTA and CDR2 FQGNSA. Deletions cut 1 base from V and 3 bases from J, with 16 bases between. This CDR3 contains 16 residues. The CDR3 coding sequence is TGTGCCAGCAGCTTAGGGGGTGCTAGCCAGGGCTACGAGCAGTACTTC. It encodes CASSLGGASQGYEQYF. The full variable domain, in which reference TRBV7-2 and TRBJ2-7 provide the parts outside the CDR3, is GAGVSQSPSNKVTEKGKDVELRCDPISGHTALYWYRQSLGQGLEFLIYFQGNSAPDKSGLPSDRFSAERTGGSVSTLTIQRTQQEDSAVYLCASSLGGASQGYEQYFGPGTRLTVT.

This clonotype has a count of ten or more. The chain links TRBV20-1 to TRBJ2-7; TRBD1 matches 8 bases. The CDR3 loop spans 13 amino acids. Germline-derived CDR1 and CDR2 are DFQATT and SNEGSKA (reference sequence). Trimming cost V 3 bases and J 11 bases; bases outside gene matches: 12. CDR3: CSASRSTETGEYF. The CDR3 nucleotides are TGCAGTGCTAGTCGGTCCACGGAGACAGGGGAGTACTTC.

This clonotype has at least ten counts. The rearrangement joins TRBV10-3 to TRBJ2-6; D uncertain. CDR3 size: 13 residues. Trimming took 5 bases from V and 2 from J, leaving 4 bases between them. Germline lookup yields CDR1 ENHRY and CDR2 SYGVKD. The CDR3: CAISFPGANVLTF. The CDR3 bases are TGTGCCATCAGTTTTCCTGGGGCCAACGTCCTGACTTTC.

This clonotype was detected many times. The genes are TRBV4-2 and TRBJ2-5; D might be TRBD1 or TRBD2, each matching 5 bases. Trimming took off 0 bases at V and 4 bases at J, with 12 bases between the two ends. Germline V gives CDR1 LGHNA, CDR2 YNFKEQ. The CDR3 is made up of 15 amino acids. CDR3 residues: CASSQDNSGRETQYF. DNA of the CDR3: TGTGCCAGCAGCCAAGATAACTCAGGGAGAGAGACCCAGTACTTC.

This clonotype was seen many times. The chain couples TRBV18 to TRBJ2-3; 7 positions agree with TRBD2. Germline-derived CDR1 and CDR2 are KGHSH and LQKENI. There are 16 residues in the CDR3. V was clipped by 0 bases and J by 1 base; unmatched bases: 4. The CDR3 region has the DNA TGTGCCAGCTCACCACCGCGGGGGATGGGCACAGATACGCAGTATTTT. Protein sequence: CASSPPRGMGTDTQYF.

Many counts were recorded for this clonotype. V usage is TRBV20-1 and J usage is TRBJ2-7; D is undetermined. Between the trimmed V and J ends, which lost 3 bases and 2 bases, there was a span of 8 bases. The CDR3 runs to 12 residues. From germline, CDR1 is DFQATT and CDR2 SNEGSKA (reference sequence). The CDR3 nucleotides read TGCAGTGCTAGGGAACTTACCTACGAGCAGTACTTC. This codes for CSARELTYEQYF.

Many counts were recorded for this clonotype. V gene TRBV20-1 combines with J gene TRBJ1-6, with 7 nucleotides matching TRBD1. Germline V gene lookup returns CDR1 DFQATT and CDR2 SNEGSKA (reference sequence). The CDR3 sequence is 15 residues long. V lost 6 bases to trimming and J lost 3 bases; unmatched junction nucleotides: 8. The CDR3 here is CSAQRQGSYNSPLHF. DNA for the CDR3: TGCAGTGCCCAGCGACAGGGTAGCTATAATTCACCCCTCCACTTT.

This clonotype was counted between two and nine times. This chain uses TRBV10-3 with TRBJ2-6, with TRBD2 matching over 7 bases. The J segment lost 2 bases and the V segment lost 11 bases, leaving 3 bases of the junction unmatched. CDR1 and CDR2 (germline): ENHRY, SYGVKD. CDR3 length: 13 residues. The CDR3 here is CAVRGAGANVLTF. CDR3 in DNA: TGTGCCGTTCGGGGGGCTGGGGCCAACGTCCTGACTTTC.

About this clonotype: Being one base from a much bigger clone, this may be a read error. Lacking the conserved final phenylalanine or tryptophan, this CDR3 likely reflects a read error. CDR3 nucleotide sequence: TGCGCCAGCAGCCTTTTCCAGCGAGTCACAGATACGCAGTATTCT. Protein sequence: CASSLFQRVTDTQYS. The chain employs TRBV5-1 and TRBJ2-3, with D unresolved. CDR3 length: 15 amino acids. The V end was cut by 4 bases, the J end by 2 bases, with 14 bases between. Looked up from germline, CDR1 is SGHRS and CDR2 is YFSETQ.

The chain has TRBV6-2 or TRBV6-3 and TRBJ2-1, with D possibly being TRBD1 (6 bases). Trimming removed 6 bases from V and 8 bases from J, with 11 bases in between. The CDR3 covers 12 residues. Germline loops: CDR1 MNHEY, CDR2 SVGEGT. CDR3 sequence (DNA): TGTGCCAGCAGACAGGGTATTGATGAGCAGTTCTTC. Translating it yields CASRQGIDEQFF.

The sample holds many counts of this clonotype. The chain joins TRBV10-3 to TRBJ1-2, with 7 nucleotides matching TRBD1. Trimming took 4 bases from V and 3 from J; bases not matched to a gene: 2. CDR1 is ENHRY and CDR2 is SYGVKD in the germline V gene. This CDR3 is 13 amino acids long. The CDR3 is CAISGDSYYGYTF. CDR3 DNA: TGTGCCATCAGTGGGGACAGCTACTATGGCTACACCTTC.